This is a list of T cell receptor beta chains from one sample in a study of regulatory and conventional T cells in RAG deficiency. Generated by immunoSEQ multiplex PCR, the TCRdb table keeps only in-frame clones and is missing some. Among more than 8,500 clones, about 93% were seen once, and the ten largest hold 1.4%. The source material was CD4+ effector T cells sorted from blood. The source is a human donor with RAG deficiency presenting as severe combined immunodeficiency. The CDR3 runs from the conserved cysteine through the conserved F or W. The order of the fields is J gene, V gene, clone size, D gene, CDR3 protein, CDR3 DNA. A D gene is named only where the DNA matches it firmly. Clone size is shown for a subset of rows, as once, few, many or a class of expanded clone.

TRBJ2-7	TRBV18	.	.	CASSPPVPPYEQYF	TGTGCCAGCTCACCACCGGTTCCTCCCTACGAGCAGTACTTC
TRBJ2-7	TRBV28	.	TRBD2	CASSLKTSLSYEQYF	TGTGCCAGCAGTTTAAAGACTAGCCTCTCCTACGAGCAGTACTTC
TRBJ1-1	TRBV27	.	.	CASSSRYRNTEAFF	TGTGCCAGCAGTTCCAGGTATCGGAACACTGAAGCTTTCTTT
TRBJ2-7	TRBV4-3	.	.	CASSQDSRSYEQYF	TGCGCCAGCAGCCAAGATTCACGGTCCTACGAGCAGTACTTC
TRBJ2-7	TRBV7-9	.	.	CASSREVAWGEQYF	TGTGCCAGCAGCCGCGAGGTAGCGTGGGGCGAGCAGTACTTC
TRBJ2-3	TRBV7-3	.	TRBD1	CASSSTGGRDTQYF	TGTGCCAGCAGCTCTACAGGGGGACGGGATACGCAGTATTTT
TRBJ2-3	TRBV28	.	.	CASSQTDTQYF	TGTGCCAGCAGTCAAACAGATACGCAGTATTTT
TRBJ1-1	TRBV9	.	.	CASSVGERNTEAFF	TGTGCCAGCAGCGTAGGGGAGAGGAACACTGAAGCTTTCTTT
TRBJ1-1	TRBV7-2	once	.	CASSLVGDTEAFF	TGTGCCAGCAGCTTAGTAGGGGACACTGAAGCTTTCTTT
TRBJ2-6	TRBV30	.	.	CAWSALGGANVLTF	TGTGCCTGGAGTGCTTTGGGTGGGGCCAACGTCCTGACTTTC
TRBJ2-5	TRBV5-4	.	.	CASSLRDSQETQYF	TGTGCCAGCAGCTTGCGGGATTCACAAGAGACCCAGTACTTC
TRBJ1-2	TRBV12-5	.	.	CASGLGENYGYTF	TGTGCTAGTGGTTTGGGGGAGAACTATGGCTACACCTTC
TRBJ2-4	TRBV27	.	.	CASSFGGGLLAKNIQYF	TGTGCCAGCAGTTTCGGGGGCGGTCTCCTAGCCAAAAACATTCAGTACTTC
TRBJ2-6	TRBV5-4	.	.	CASSFGDGSGANVLTF	TGTGCCAGCAGCTTCGGGGACGGGTCTGGGGCCAACGTCCTGACTTTC
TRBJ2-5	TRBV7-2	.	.	CASSPGTHYLQETQYF	TGTGCCAGCAGCCCCGGGACACACTACCTACAAGAGACCCAGTACTTC
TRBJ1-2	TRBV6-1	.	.	CASSVPGVGYGYTF	TGTGCCAGCAGTGTTCCCGGCGTTGGCTATGGCTACACCTTC
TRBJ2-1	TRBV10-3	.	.	CAISERDTYNEQFF	TGTGCCATCAGTGAGCGGGACACCTACAATGAGCAGTTCTTC
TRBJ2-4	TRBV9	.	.	CASSVSGVRGAKNIQYF	TGTGCCAGCAGCGTCTCAGGGGTAAGAGGAGCCAAAAACATTCAGTACTTC
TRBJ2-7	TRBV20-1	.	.	CSARALREQYF	TGCAGTGCCCGCGCTCTCCGCGAGCAGTACTTC
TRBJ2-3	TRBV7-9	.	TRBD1	CASSLTGTATDTQYF	TGTGCCAGCAGCCTGACCGGGACAGCCACAGATACGCAGTATTTT
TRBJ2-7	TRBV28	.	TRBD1	CASSFGGRGRYEQYF	TGTGCCAGCAGTTTTGGGGGCAGGGGGCGATACGAGCAGTACTTC
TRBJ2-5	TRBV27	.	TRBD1	CASGRTGRPETQYF	TGTGCCAGCGGAAGGACAGGCCGGCCCGAGACCCAGTACTTC
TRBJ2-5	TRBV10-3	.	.	CAISEGRKETQYF	TGTGCCATCAGTGAAGGCAGAAAAGAGACCCAGTACTTC
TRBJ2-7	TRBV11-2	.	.	CASSTGRTYEQYF	TGTGCCAGCAGCACCGGACGGACCTACGAGCAGTACTTC